This section outlines one T cell receptor (beta chain) sequence together with its context. Antigen unknown. TCRdb analysed the 5' RACE reads with MiXCR anew, one entry per CDR3 protein. The table has 500,000 to 650,000 distinct CDR3 sequences, about a fifth seen once. This sample stems from a study of T-cell memory formation after mild COVID-19. Notes on the study in general: A second wave of clones peaked on day 37, and their SARS-CoV-2 specificity went unconfirmed. CD4/CD8 balance held among clones contracting day 15 to 85, and later expanders leaned CD4+. The finding that pre-infection memory included some responding clones suggested that cross-reactive memory joined.

The CDR3 totals 11 residues. Germline CDR1 and CDR2: SQVTM and ANQGSEA. V lost 4 bases, J lost 7 bases, and 8 bases lay in between. The rearrangement links TRBV29-1 to TRBJ2-1; maybe TRBD1 (5 bases). Sample: PBMCs or a T cell subset sorted from them (not recorded which). This clonotype was sampled from an adult woman who had mild COVID-19 (a few samples of this study predate the infection). Cell type and time point are not known. CDR3 sequence reads: CSVAPGNEQFF. In DNA form, the CDR3 reads TGCAGCGTTGCCCCAGGGAATGAGCAGTTCTTC.